This T cell receptor (beta chain) stems from a study of cytomegalovirus exposure and HLA in healthy donors (dated by TCRdb to about 2017). A note on the overall study: According to an earlier analysis of several hundred of the donors, 200 million or so T cells yielded 90 million to 140 million unique TCR beta sequences and 276 Gb of sequence data. Roughly 300 gigabases of sequencing data and approximately 92 million unique TCR sequences made up an early release that covered 640 HLA-typed donors. Of the roughly 390 genotyped donors, about 80% fell in the genetic ancestry cluster associated with self-reported Caucasian donors. The study aimed to test whether cataloging public T cell receptors could reveal signatures of past pathogen exposure. Using immunosequencing, the study profiled T cell repertoires from some 670 subjects and related those repertoires to cytomegalovirus serostatus. A separate validation cohort of 100 to 150 different subjects was used in addition to the 666-subject first cohort. The study combined high-throughput TCR immunosequencing, statistical association of individual TCRs with disease status, and machine learning to predict cytomegalovirus infection status. A later analysis re-examined previously published TCR beta repertoires from over 500 donors and added high-resolution HLA genotyping to investigate patterns of TCR occurrence. In the later analysis, no new phenotypic data were used to find candidate immune exposures; instead, reliance was placed on TCR beta sequences and their occurrence across donors. An earlier analysis of fewer than 700 of the donors applied high-throughput TCR beta sequencing to assess whether each TCR beta V gene segment acted as functional or pseudogenic. Alongside the repertoire data, information on donor age, sex, ethnicity and CMV serostatus was compiled. A later genetic analysis used genome-wide SNP genotypes for about 65% of the roughly 670 donors, treating that subset as a discovery cohort. All discovery cohort repertoires had been generated on a single sequencing platform. Class I and class II HLA loci were covered by the typing at four-digit resolution. The number of donors typed differed by locus, with 629-630 for A, B, C, DRB1 and DQB1, more than 500 for DQA1, nearly 610 for DPA1, and about 450 for DPB1. A few DR-DQ haplotypes were treated as single units for association and clustering because of strong linkage in the cohort. On average, roughly 240,000 unique TCR beta nucleotide sequences were sequenced per donor among 398 genotyped donors of the cohort, with 15% to 20% of those sequences being non-productive.

A remark on this clone: Its antigen is unknown. Base qualities are not recorded, but no much larger clone differs from it by a single base.

The V and J ends are trimmed by 5 bases and 4 bases, leaving 20 bases between them. Inclusive of the bounding cysteine and phenylalanine, the CDR3 is 16 residues long. Just the 48-base CDR3 DNA is kept, in frame starting at base 1. Sequences LNHDA (CDR1) and SQIVND (CDR2) are obtained from the germline V gene (reference sequence). In total, 500 to 700 healthy bone marrow donors made up the cohort. All cohort members were sampled while nominally healthy, although unrecorded immune exposures were likely present. The donor was CMV seropositive and belonged to the group of 250 to 300 seropositive cohort members. Each donor provided a peripheral blood sample, and peripheral blood mononuclear cells were used for TCR beta sequencing. The Qiagen DNeasy Blood Extraction Kit was used to extract genomic DNA from the blood cell samples. The method behind the library was the immunoSEQ multiplex PCR assay. A mixture of 60 forward primers for TCR Vbeta segments and 13 reverse primers for TCR Jbeta segments was used in the multiplex PCR. The CDR3 region of rearranged TCR beta genes was amplified from genomic DNA with a multiplex PCR assay. Amplified TCR beta libraries were sequenced as 87-base-pair reads on the Illumina HiSeq System. Under the source paper's analysis protocol: A later analysis tallied roughly 76 million unique TCR beta chains across the 700 or so repertoires, and some 12 million of those chains were shared by two or more donors. Raw reads were error-corrected and collapsed into unique sequences with a nearest-neighbor algorithm that merged closely related sequences to remove PCR and sequencing errors. CDR3 sequences were aligned to IMGT reference sequences to assign V, D and J gene segments. For a sequence to be retained, a match of at least six nucleotides was required to both a V gene segment and a J gene segment. A rearrangement was called productive if the CDR3 had no stop codons and remained in frame with V and J, and every other rearrangement was called non-productive. CDR3 was defined by IMGT convention, running from the second conserved V-encoded cysteine to the conserved J-encoded phenylalanine. In an earlier analysis of 550 to 650 of the donors, sequences lacking an unambiguous match to a single V gene segment were excluded. In an earlier analysis of some 590 of the donors, a V segment was called functional when productive rearrangements were above 56.7%, and segregating when the standard deviation between donors exceeded 5%. A statistical classification framework was developed to diagnose cytomegalovirus status using the catalog of TCR beta chain sequences. A later analysis assigned V and J genes by comparing TCR nucleotide sequences with IMGT/GENE-DB human TR gene sequences. A later analysis assigned CDR3 sequences and most-parsimonious VDJ recombination scenarios with the TCRdist pipeline. In a later analysis, each TCR beta chain was defined by its CDR3 amino acid sequence together with its V-gene family, and reads lacking a unique V-gene family were excluded. To address suspected cross-contamination and a sequencing artifact, a later analysis removed under 600 highly shared, low-generation-probability nucleotide sequences. In a later analysis, a clonal expansion index for each public chain was calculated from normalized within-repertoire ranks of inferred template counts. In a later analysis, generation probabilities were computed using a VDJ recombination model fitted to out-of-frame rearrangements, and the results were checked against IGoR. A later analysis scored TCR-TCR, TCR-HLA and TCR-CMV co-occurrence with hypergeometric tests, applying a repertoire-size bias correction to TCR pairs. To estimate false discovery rates, a later analysis permuted the HLA or CMV assignments 20 times. In a later analysis, co-occurring TCRs were grouped using DBSCAN, and TCRdist sequence similarity was added for clustering within HLA-allele-positive subsets. Repertoires with fewer than 30,000 or more than 120,000 public chains, plus five repertoires with anomalous nucleotide sharing, were excluded from co-occurrence clustering. Held by TCRdb, this immuneACCESS table contains in-frame sequences only and omits some clones. Under half of the omission traces to an unresolved V gene where checked; the cause of the rest is unknown. V and J calls and clone size are as listed in that table; D and trimming were resolved from the DNA. Here the sample has around 130,000 clones; around 80% occur a single time. 2.5% to 3.5% of the sample rests with the top ten.

The paper as a whole reports these results and caveats: Broadly in line with IMGT annotations, most TCR beta V segments showed up in productive rearrangements about 87% or about 30% of the time in an earlier analysis of several hundred of the donors. According to a later analysis, TCR association rates differed among HLA loci, with DRB1 alleles showing the most associated TCRs and HLA-C alleles showing the fewest. A cluster of highly shared sequence variants was judged likely to represent a technical artifact of the sequencing pipeline. A further reported finding was that TCR beta sequences accurately predicted the HLA-A and HLA-B alleles for most subjects in the first cohort. Fewer than 20 rarely observed V segments, including chromosome 9 orphons, were excluded from the earlier analysis of some 590 of the donors because counts were too low. The authors suggested that the approach could potentially be extended to other disease states and immunological phenotypes. Strong co-occurrence of HLA alleles, especially DR and DQ, made assigning TCR associations to individual alleles difficult. The only immune exposure information available for the cohort was CMV serostatus. HLA typing was unavailable for some donors at each locus, so association tests used only the typed subset. This cohort had only TCR beta chains sequenced, and the lack of alpha or paired-chain data limited which features could be detected. Compared with the approximately 710-donor mean, donors in an Asian-associated ancestry cluster had fewer N-insertions in productive TCRs, according to a later genetic analysis. In vitro tests confirmed that a few of the cytomegalovirus-associated TCR beta chains recognize cytomegalovirus antigens. V-gene and J-gene trimming of TCR beta chains was associated with a missense DCLRE1C variant in a later genetic analysis, and the association was replicated in an independent cohort. The 87-base-pair reads could not distinguish some IMGT-functional V segments, including TRBV6-2 and TRBV6-3, so those segments were excluded. Correlated functional status among segregating V segments might reflect linkage disequilibrium, but an unknown experimental factor could not be ruled out. According to a later analysis, most CMV-associated TCR beta chains appeared to be HLA-restricted, and the HLA associations seemed to be driven largely by CMV exposure. The study gave a list of 150 to 200 TCR beta chains associated with cytomegalovirus. A later analysis found that HLA-associated TCR beta chains were more clonally expanded and had lower generation probabilities than equally common non-associated chains. Most TCR sequences were seen in very few donors, while some public TCRs were found in many individuals. A later analysis associated 15,000 to 20,000 TCR beta sequences with specific HLA alleles at a false discovery rate of 0.05. Sequencing depth was assumed to be roughly uniform across donors in the presence/absence analyses, though that assumption may not hold. According to a later analysis, parvovirus B19, influenza, CMV and Epstein-Barr virus appeared linked to several top co-occurrence clusters. Cytomegalovirus status was reported to be diagnosed by the classifier with high specificity and sensitivity in both the original and validation cohorts.

The sequence was obtained from a woman aged 18-29 years in good health and CMV-seropositive. The sequence is built from TRBV19 and TRBJ1-1, with TRBD1 tentatively as D gene (6 bases match). Source material: PBMCs. The CDR3 region has the sequence CASSVDRSQEATEAFF. The DNA sequence is as follows: TGTGCCAGTAGTGTTGACAGGTCCCAGGAGGCCACTGAAGCTTTCTTT.